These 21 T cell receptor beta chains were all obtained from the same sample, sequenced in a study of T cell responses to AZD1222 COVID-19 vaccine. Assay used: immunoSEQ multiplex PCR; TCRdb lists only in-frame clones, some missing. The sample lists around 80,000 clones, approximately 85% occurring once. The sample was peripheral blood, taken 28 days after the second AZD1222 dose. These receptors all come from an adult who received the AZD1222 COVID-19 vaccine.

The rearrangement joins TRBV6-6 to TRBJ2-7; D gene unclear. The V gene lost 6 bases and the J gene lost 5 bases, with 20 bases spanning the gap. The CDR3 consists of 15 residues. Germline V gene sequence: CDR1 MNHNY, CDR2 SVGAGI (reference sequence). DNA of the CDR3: TGTGCCAGCAGCCCCCCGGCACAACGCAACCACGAGCAGTACTTC. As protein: CASSPPAQRNHEQYF.

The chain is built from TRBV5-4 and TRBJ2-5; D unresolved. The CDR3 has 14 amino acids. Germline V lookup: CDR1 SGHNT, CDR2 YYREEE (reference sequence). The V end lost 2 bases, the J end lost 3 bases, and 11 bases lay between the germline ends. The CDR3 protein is CASSFAGPKETQYF. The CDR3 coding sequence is TGTGCCAGCAGCTTCGCCGGGCCTAAAGAGACCCAGTACTTC.

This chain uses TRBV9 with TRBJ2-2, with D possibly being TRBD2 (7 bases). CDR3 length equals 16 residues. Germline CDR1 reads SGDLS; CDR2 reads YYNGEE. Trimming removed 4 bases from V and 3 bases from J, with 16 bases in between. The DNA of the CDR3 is TGTGCCAGCAGCCCTCTTGGGGGGGCTGACACCGGGGAGCTGTTTTTT. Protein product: CASSPLGGADTGELFF.

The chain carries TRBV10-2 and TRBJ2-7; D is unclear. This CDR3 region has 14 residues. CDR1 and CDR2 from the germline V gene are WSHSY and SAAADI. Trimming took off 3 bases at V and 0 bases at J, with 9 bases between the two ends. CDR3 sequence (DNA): TGCGCCAGCAGTGAAGAAGGGCTCTCCTACGAGCAGTACTTC. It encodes CASSEEGLSYEQYF.

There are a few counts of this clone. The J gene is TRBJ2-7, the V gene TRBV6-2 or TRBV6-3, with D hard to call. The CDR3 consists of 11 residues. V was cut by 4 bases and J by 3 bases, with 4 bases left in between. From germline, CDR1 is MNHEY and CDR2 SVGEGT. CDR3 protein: CASSSNYEQYF. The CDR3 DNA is TGTGCCAGCAGTTCCAACTACGAGCAGTACTTC.

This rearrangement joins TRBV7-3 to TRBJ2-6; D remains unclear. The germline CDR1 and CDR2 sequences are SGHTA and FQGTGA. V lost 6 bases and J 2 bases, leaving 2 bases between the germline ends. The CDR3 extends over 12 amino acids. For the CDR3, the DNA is TGTGCCAGCAGGGCTGGGGCCAACGTCCTGACTTTC. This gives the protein CASRAGANVLTF.

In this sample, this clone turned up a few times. The DNA of the CDR3 is TGTGCCAGCAGCTTGCAAGGGGATGGGACTGAAGCTTTCTTT. It specifies CASSLQGDGTEAFF. The genes are TRBV5-5 and TRBJ1-1; the D gene is possibly TRBD1 (5 bases). Deletions cut 1 base from V and 5 bases from J, with 12 bases between. The CDR3 spans 14 residues. The germline CDR1 and CDR2 sequences are SGHKS and YYEKEE (reference sequence).

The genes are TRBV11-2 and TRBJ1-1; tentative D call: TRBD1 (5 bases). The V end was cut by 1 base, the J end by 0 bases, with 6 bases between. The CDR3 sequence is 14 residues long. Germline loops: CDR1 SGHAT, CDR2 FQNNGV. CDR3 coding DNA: TGTGCCAGCAGCTTAGCAGGGCTGAACACTGAAGCTTTCTTT. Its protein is CASSLAGLNTEAFF.

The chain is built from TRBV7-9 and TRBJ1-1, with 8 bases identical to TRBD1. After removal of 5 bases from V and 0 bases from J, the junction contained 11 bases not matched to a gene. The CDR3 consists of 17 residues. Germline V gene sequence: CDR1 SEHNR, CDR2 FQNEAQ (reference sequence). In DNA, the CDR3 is TGTGCCAGCAGCGAGGCGAACAGGGGGGATATGAACACTGAAGCTTTCTTT. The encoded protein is CASSEANRGDMNTEAFF.

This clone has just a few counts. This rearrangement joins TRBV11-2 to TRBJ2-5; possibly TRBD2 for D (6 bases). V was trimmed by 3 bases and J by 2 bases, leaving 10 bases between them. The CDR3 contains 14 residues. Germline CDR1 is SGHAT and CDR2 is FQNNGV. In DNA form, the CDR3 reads TGTGCCAGCAGCTTCGGGGGTCTACAAGAGACCCAGTACTTC. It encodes CASSFGGLQETQYF.

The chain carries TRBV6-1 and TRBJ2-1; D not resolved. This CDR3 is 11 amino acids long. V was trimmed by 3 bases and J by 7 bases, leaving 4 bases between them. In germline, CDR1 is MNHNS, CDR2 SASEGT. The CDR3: CASSELNEQFF. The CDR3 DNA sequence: TGTGCCAGCAGTGAGCTGAATGAGCAGTTCTTC.

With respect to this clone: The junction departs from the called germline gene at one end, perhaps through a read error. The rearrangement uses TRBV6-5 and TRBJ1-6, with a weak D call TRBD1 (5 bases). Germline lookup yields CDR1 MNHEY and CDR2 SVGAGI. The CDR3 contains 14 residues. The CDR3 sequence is CASRSGLYISPLHF. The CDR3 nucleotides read TGTGCCAGCCGGTCAGGGCTCTATATTTCACCCCTCCACTTT.

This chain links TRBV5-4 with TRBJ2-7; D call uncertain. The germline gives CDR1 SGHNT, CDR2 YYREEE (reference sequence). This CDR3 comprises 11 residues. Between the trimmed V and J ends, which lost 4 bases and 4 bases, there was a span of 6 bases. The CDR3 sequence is CASSDLYEQYF. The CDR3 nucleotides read TGTGCCAGCAGCGACCTTTACGAGCAGTACTTC.

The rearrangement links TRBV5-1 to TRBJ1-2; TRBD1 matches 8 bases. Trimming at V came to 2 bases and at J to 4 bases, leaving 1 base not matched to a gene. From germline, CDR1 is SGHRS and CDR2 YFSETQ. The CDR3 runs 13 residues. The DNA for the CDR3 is TGCGCCAGCAGCTTCGGACAGGGCTATGGCTACACCTTC. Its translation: CASSFGQGYGYTF.

Here the CDR3 DNA reads TGTGCCAGCAGTTTAATATCGGCTTACCAAGAGACCCAGTACTTC. Encoded protein: CASSLISAYQETQYF. The V and J genes are TRBV28 and TRBJ2-5, with unresolved D. CDR1 MDHEN and CDR2 SYDVKM come from the germline V gene. The V end was cut by 2 bases, the J end by 0 bases, with 10 bases between. The CDR3 runs 15 residues.

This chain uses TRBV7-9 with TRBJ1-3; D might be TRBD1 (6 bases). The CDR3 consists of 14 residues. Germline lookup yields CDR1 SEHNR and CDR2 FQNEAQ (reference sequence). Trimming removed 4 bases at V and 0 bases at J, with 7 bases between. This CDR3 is CASSWTVSGNTIYF. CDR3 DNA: TGTGCCAGCAGCTGGACAGTCTCTGGAAACACCATATATTTT.

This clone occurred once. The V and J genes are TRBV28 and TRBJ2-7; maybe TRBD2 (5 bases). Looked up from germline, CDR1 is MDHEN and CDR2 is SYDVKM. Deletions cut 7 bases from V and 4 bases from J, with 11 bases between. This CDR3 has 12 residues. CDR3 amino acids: CASTQRTYEQYF. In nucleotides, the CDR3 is TGTGCCAGCACCCAAAGGACTTACGAGCAGTACTTC.

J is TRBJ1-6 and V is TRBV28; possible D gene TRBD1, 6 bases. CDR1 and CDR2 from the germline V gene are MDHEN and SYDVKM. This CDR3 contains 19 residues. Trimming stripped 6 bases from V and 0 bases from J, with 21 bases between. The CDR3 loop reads CASRDAGHRTPSYNSPLHF. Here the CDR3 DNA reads TGTGCCAGCAGAGACGCGGGACATCGGACGCCCTCCTATAATTCACCCCTCCACTTT.

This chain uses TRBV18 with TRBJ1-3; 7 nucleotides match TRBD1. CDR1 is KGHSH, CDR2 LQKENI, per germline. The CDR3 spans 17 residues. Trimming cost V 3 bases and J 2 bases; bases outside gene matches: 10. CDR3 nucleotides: TGTGCCAGCTCACCGACAGGGAGTCGGTCGGCTGGAAACACCATATATTTT. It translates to CASSPTGSRSAGNTIYF.

CDR3 amino acids: CASSPRQGNEQYF. CDR3 DNA: TGCGCCAGCTCCCCCCGCCAGGGGAACGAGCAGTACTTC. The rearrangement uses TRBV5-1 and TRBJ2-7; D possibly corresponds to TRBD1 (6 bases). Per the germline V gene, CDR1 is SGHRS and CDR2 is YFSETQ. The CDR3 extends over 13 amino acids. V lost 7 bases to trimming and J lost 5 bases, with 16 bases between them.

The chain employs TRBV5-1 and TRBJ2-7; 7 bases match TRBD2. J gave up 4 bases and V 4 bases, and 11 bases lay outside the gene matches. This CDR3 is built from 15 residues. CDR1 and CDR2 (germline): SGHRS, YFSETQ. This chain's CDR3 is CASSLAGGSPYEQYF. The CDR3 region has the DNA TGCGCCAGCAGCCTCGCCGGGGGGTCCCCTTACGAGCAGTACTTC.